The clone carrying this TCR beta chain was picked up one time. This sample stems from a study of cytomegalovirus exposure and HLA in healthy donors. Primers for the PCR totalled 60 Vbeta and 13 Jbeta. Using immunoSEQ multiplex PCR, the repertoire was profiled, and TCRdb retains in-frame clones only, with some absent. The repertoire holds about 200,000 clones, with around 80% as singletons. V was shortened by 6 bases and J by 3 bases, with 21 bases between the two germline ends. This CDR3 region has 16 residues. CDR1 and CDR2 from the germline V gene are KGHSH and LQKENI. This receptor was obtained from a woman under 40 in good health and CMV-seropositive. The chain carries TRBV18 and TRBJ2-7; D is perhaps TRBD2 (6 bases). Material for sequencing was PBMCs. CDR3 DNA sequence: TGTGCCAGCTCCCCTCGGGAGCTCGGTAGGCTCTACGAGCAGTACTTC. Protein: CASSPRELGRLYEQYF.